Listed here are 17 T cell receptor beta chains from one sample, sequenced in a study of T cells after yellow fever vaccination. TCRdb used MiXCR to reprocess the 5' RACE reads, holding one entry per CDR3 protein. Here the sample spans about 550,000 distinct CDR3 sequences, 15% to 20% being singletons. Sequencing used PBMCs, obtained 15 days after the yellow fever booster vaccination. These receptors all stem from a man in his thirties or forties who received the YFV17D yellow fever vaccine.

This clonotype was seen repeatedly, ten times or more. The chain carries TRBV29-1 and TRBJ2-2; 9 bases line up with TRBD2. This CDR3 comprises 17 residues. V lost 4 bases, J lost 5 bases, and 14 bases stayed unmatched. CDR1 and CDR2 (germline): SQVTM, ANQGSEA. In DNA, the CDR3 is TGCAGCGTTGGCCTTGAAGGCCTAGCGGGATCTACCGGGGAGCTGTTTTTT. This translates into CSVGLEGLAGSTGELFF.

The sample holds a few counts of this clonotype. The rearrangement joins TRBV5-1 to TRBJ2-1; 10 bases line up with TRBD1. Looked up from germline, CDR1 is SGHRS and CDR2 is YFSETQ. CDR3 length equals 16 residues. V gave up 4 bases and J gave up 6 bases; unmatched junction bases: 10. The CDR3 DNA is TGCGCCAGCAGCCCTAGGACAGGGGGATTGTTCAATGAGCAGTTCTTC. Its protein is CASSPRTGGLFNEQFF.

This clonotype was detected a few times. The rearrangement links TRBV6-6 to TRBJ2-2; D not certain. Germline V CDR1 and CDR2: MNHNY, SVGAGI (reference sequence). V dropped 4 bases and J dropped 7 bases, with 10 bases sitting between them. CDR3 length: 13 residues. This CDR3 reads CASSFLLGGELFF. The CDR3 bases are TGTGCCAGCAGTTTTCTCCTTGGCGGGGAGCTGTTTTTT.

This clonotype came up a few times. The rearrangement joins TRBV20-1 to TRBJ1-4; 8 bases are shared with TRBD1. Germline V CDR1 and CDR2: DFQATT, SNEGSKA (reference sequence). The CDR3 totals 16 residues. Germline trimming cut 4 bases from V and 0 bases from J; bases unmatched to any gene: 7. The CDR3 bases are TGCAGTGCTATATCCGGGACAGGAGCAACTAATGAAAAACTGTTTTTT. This translates into CSAISGTGATNEKLFF.

The rearrangement uses TRBV3-1 and TRBJ1-1, with no clear D. Trimming took off 8 bases at V and 0 bases at J, with 7 bases between the two ends. CDR1 is LGHDT and CDR2 is YNNKEL in the germline V gene (reference sequence). This CDR3 has 12 amino acids. The CDR3 DNA is TGTGCCAGCGTTCCCCTGAACACTGAAGCTTTCTTT. This encodes CASVPLNTEAFF.

This clonotype appeared a few times. V is TRBV10-3 and J is TRBJ1-1; 7 bases line up with TRBD1. V trimming: 7 bases; J trimming: 3 bases; junction bases outside the gene matches: 11. This CDR3 comprises 15 residues. CDR1 and CDR2 (germline): ENHRY, SYGVKD. CDR3 residues: CAINRGGGADTEAFF. The CDR3 nucleotides are TGTGCCATCAACCGGGGAGGGGGCGCCGACACTGAAGCTTTCTTT.

The V and J genes are TRBV12-3 or TRBV12-4 and TRBJ2-7, with D unresolved. This CDR3 contains 13 residues. The V end lost 5 bases, the J end lost 2 bases, and 10 bases lay between the germline ends. CDR3 in DNA: TGTGCCAGCAGTCTGGACGTTACCTACGAGCAGTACTTC. It codes for CASSLDVTYEQYF.

Only a few counts were recorded for this clonotype. The chain uses TRBV20-1 and TRBJ2-3; D tentatively fits TRBD1 or TRBD2 (6 bases each). The V gene's germline CDR1 is DFQATT and CDR2 SNEGSKA (reference sequence). The V end was cut by 7 bases, the J end by 2 bases, with 10 bases between. This CDR3 has 12 residues. As DNA, the CDR3 is TGCAGTGGGGGGGCAATCACAGATACGCAGTATTTT. Amino acids: CSGGAITDTQYF.

The table lists this clonotype with a few counts. CDR3 DNA: TGCAGTGCCCCAGTCCAGCGGGAGAAAAGCGAGCAGTACTTC. Translation: CSAPVQREKSEQYF. The chain is built from TRBV20-1 and TRBJ2-7; 8 nucleotides agree with TRBD2. The CDR3 sequence is 14 residues long. The V and J ends lost 6 bases and 6 bases, in that order; junction bases with no gene match: 13. The germline V gene has CDR1 DFQATT and CDR2 SNEGSKA (reference sequence).

V gene TRBV18 combines with J gene TRBJ2-7; D not resolved. V lost 2 bases and J 7 bases, leaving 6 bases between the germline ends. There are 11 residues in the CDR3. The germline V gene encodes CDR1 KGHSH and CDR2 LQKENI. In DNA form, the CDR3 reads TGTGCCAGCTCACCAAGGTTTGAGCAGTACTTC. This codes for CASSPRFEQYF.

This clonotype was observed a few times. This sequence joins TRBV7-2 and TRBJ1-2, with no clear D. The CDR3 length is 15 residues. Germline lookup yields CDR1 SGHTA and CDR2 FQGNSA. The V end lost 2 bases, the J end lost 8 bases, and 18 bases lay between the germline ends. This CDR3 is CASSLSLELLIGYTF. CDR3 coding DNA: TGTGCCAGCAGCTTATCGTTGGAGCTCCTCATCGGCTACACCTTC. The full variable domain, with the rest looked up from reference TRBV7-2 and TRBJ1-2, is GAGVSQSPSNKVTEKGKDVELRCDPISGHTALYWYRQSLGQGLEFLIYFQGNSAPDKSGLPSDRFSAERTGGSVSTLTIQRTQQEDSAVYLCASSLSLELLIGYTFGSGTRLTVV.

J is TRBJ2-1 and V is TRBV18; 7 nucleotides align to TRBD2. The ends lost 3 bases at V and 9 bases at J; junction bases unmatched: 2. In germline, CDR1 is KGHSH, CDR2 LQKENI. The CDR3 contains 12 residues. The CDR3 protein is CASSPGRGEQFF. The CDR3 DNA follows: TGTGCCAGCTCACCTGGGAGGGGTGAGCAGTTCTTC.

The V gene is TRBV5-6, the J gene TRBJ2-2; D call uncertain. Trimming removed 1 base from V and 5 bases from J, with 12 bases in between. The CDR3 runs 15 residues. Germline CDR1 is SGHDT and CDR2 is YYEEEE. The CDR3 coding sequence is TGTGCCAGCAGCTTGCCGACCCCTGGAACCGGGGAGCTGTTTTTT. Protein sequence: CASSLPTPGTGELFF.

With regard to this clonotype: This is likely a read error, given that the CDR3 carries no conserved phenylalanine or tryptophan at its end. The chain combines TRBV7-9 with TRBJ2-7, with TRBD1 matching 7 bases. The CDR3 is made up of 14 amino acids. The junction had 4 bases not matched to a gene; V was cut back by 2 bases and J by 3 bases. Germline CDR1 reads SEHNR; CDR2 reads FQNEAQ (reference sequence). CDR3 protein: CASSLTDRVYEQYY. The CDR3 DNA reads as TGTGCCAGCAGCTTAACCGACAGGGTCTACGAGCAGTACTAC.

This clonotype was detected only a few times. The chain links TRBV30 to TRBJ2-7; D remains unclear. CDR1 and CDR2 from the germline V gene are GTSNPN and SVGIG (reference sequence). CDR3 length: 13 residues. V lost 1 base to trimming and J lost 2 bases, with 9 bases between them. The CDR3 region has the DNA TGTGCCTGGAGTGGACTTTTCCCCTACGAGCAGTACTTC. Its protein is CAWSGLFPYEQYF.

This clonotype occurred a few times. The chain is built from TRBV10-3 and TRBJ2-7; TRBD1 agrees at 8 bases. V was clipped by 9 bases and J by 2 bases; unmatched bases: 9. The CDR3 runs to 14 residues. Per the germline V gene, CDR1 is ENHRY and CDR2 is SYGVKD. CDR3 nucleotide sequence: TGTGCCATGGGCACGGGACAGGTCCCCTACGAGCAGTACTTC. Its translation: CAMGTGQVPYEQYF.

CDR3 in amino acids: CASSPRWDGQYEQYF. Here the CDR3 DNA reads TGCGCCAGCAGCCCGAGGTGGGACGGCCAATACGAGCAGTACTTC. The V and J genes are TRBV5-1 and TRBJ2-7; D possibly matches TRBD1 or TRBD2 (5 bases each). The germline gives CDR1 SGHRS, CDR2 YFSETQ. The CDR3 sequence is 15 residues long. V shed 4 bases and J shed 4 bases, with 18 bases lying between them.